These 20 T cell receptor beta chains were sequenced from one sample in a study of cytomegalovirus exposure and HLA in healthy donors. Use of 60 Vbeta and 13 Jbeta primers characterized the PCR. Sequenced by immunoSEQ multiplex PCR; TCRdb stores in-frame clones only, minus some. This sample has about 120,000 clones, with roughly three fifths found just once. Sequenced: PBMCs. These receptor sequences come from a man aged 35 to 55 in good health and CMV-seropositive.

The chain joins TRBV4-2 to TRBJ2-5; D is undetermined. Deletions cut 0 bases from V and 2 bases from J, with 10 bases between. This CDR3 comprises 15 residues. Germline lookup yields CDR1 LGHNA and CDR2 YNFKEQ. CDR3 in amino acids: CASSQERQRQETQYF. The CDR3 nucleotides read TGTGCCAGCAGCCAAGAAAGGCAGCGACAAGAGACCCAGTACTTC.

A few counts support this clone. V is TRBV28 and J is TRBJ1-5; D ambiguous. With 5 bases removed from V and 2 bases from J, the gap between germline ends came to 10 bases. The germline CDR1 and CDR2 sequences are MDHEN and SYDVKM. The CDR3 runs 14 residues. CDR3 DNA sequence: TGTGCCAGCAGTCCAACACCAGGCAATCAGCCCCAGCATTTT. This translates into CASSPTPGNQPQHF.

The chain combines TRBV2 with TRBJ2-3; 11 nucleotides match TRBD2. V dropped 6 bases and J dropped 4; count of bases not matched to a gene: 6. The CDR3 is 15 residues long. Germline V lookup: CDR1 SNHLY, CDR2 FYNNEI. CDR3 DNA: TGTGCCAGCAGCCGACTAGCGGGGAGGGCAGATACGCAGTATTTT. Amino acid sequence: CASSRLAGRADTQYF.

The CDR3 sequence: CASSPTATNTEAFF. The CDR3 nucleotides are TGTGCCAGCTCCCCTACCGCAACGAACACTGAAGCTTTCTTT. The rearrangement links TRBV18 to TRBJ1-1; D is uncertain. This CDR3 has 14 amino acids. Between the trimmed V and J ends, which lost 6 bases and 1 base, there was a span of 12 bases. Germline CDR1 is KGHSH and CDR2 is LQKENI.

The genes are TRBV6-1 and TRBJ2-7; no reliable D call. The V gene lost 0 bases and the J gene lost 1 base, with 16 bases spanning the gap. In germline, CDR1 is MNHNS, CDR2 SASEGT. The CDR3 runs to 17 residues. The CDR3 sequence is CASSEAPPSMTSYEQYF. CDR3 nucleotide sequence: TGTGCCAGCAGTGAAGCTCCCCCTTCGATGACTTCCTACGAGCAGTACTTC.

The chain recombines TRBV5-3 with TRBJ2-7; 7 positions match TRBD2. TRBV5-3 counts as an open reading frame of uncertain function. V shed 4 bases, J shed 2 bases, and the junction held 3 bases outside the gene matches. This CDR3 has 13 amino acids. CDR3 nucleotides: TGTGCCAGAAGCGGGAGGGGCCCCTACGAGCAGTACTTC. Encoded protein: CARSGRGPYEQYF.

V and J are TRBV7-9 and TRBJ2-2; no clear D gene. V was pared by 7 bases and J by 5 bases, with 11 bases between. The CDR3 sequence is 13 residues long. Germline assignment: CDR1 SEHNR and CDR2 FQNEAQ (reference sequence). The CDR3 spells CASTATNTGELFF. As DNA, the CDR3 is TGTGCCAGCACCGCTACCAATACCGGGGAGCTGTTTTTT.

This clone was seen only a few times. The chain is built from TRBV7-8 and TRBJ2-3; 13 bases align to TRBD2. The germline CDR1 and CDR2 sequences are SGHVS and FQNEAQ. There are 18 residues in the CDR3. V lost 5 bases, J lost 5 bases, and 13 bases stayed unmatched. CDR3 bases: TGTGCCAGCAGCACCCGGACTAGCGGGAGAAGATATGGAGATACGCAGTATTTT. Translating gives CASSTRTSGRRYGDTQYF.

This clone appeared a few times. This chain's CDR3 is CASSARLLNYGYTF. The CDR3 nucleotides are TGTGCCAGTAGCGCCAGACTCCTCAACTATGGCTACACCTTC. The rearrangement links TRBV19 to TRBJ1-2; D gene ambiguous. Germline V gene data show CDR1 as LNHDA and CDR2 as SQIVND (reference sequence). The CDR3 has 14 amino acids. V was pared by 6 bases and J by 2 bases, with 13 bases between.

The chain uses TRBV7-2 and TRBJ2-5; 7 positions match TRBD2. V was clipped by 1 base and J by 4 bases; unmatched bases: 0. Germline V gene lookup returns CDR1 SGHTA and CDR2 FQGNSA. The CDR3 runs 13 residues. CDR3 DNA sequence: TGTGCCAGCAGCTTAGGGACTAGAGAGACCCAGTACTTC. Translation: CASSLGTRETQYF.

The rearrangement uses TRBV5-1 and TRBJ2-1; 8 nucleotides line up with TRBD2. Losses at the gene ends were 0 bases for V and 1 base for J; bases not matched to a gene: 3. Germline assignment: CDR1 SGHRS and CDR2 YFSETQ. The CDR3 loop spans 16 amino acids. CDR3 sequence reads: CASSLGGGNSYNEQFF. CDR3 DNA sequence: TGCGCCAGCAGCTTGGGCGGGGGGAATTCCTACAATGAGCAGTTCTTC. Full variable domain (outside the CDR3, taken from reference TRBV5-1 and TRBJ2-1): KAGVTQTPRYLIKTRGQQVTLSCSPISGHRSVSWYQQTPGQGLQFLFEYFSETQRNKGNFPGRFSGRQFSNSRSEMNVSTLELGDSALYLCASSLGGGNSYNEQFFGPGTRLTVL.

V is TRBV10-1 and J is TRBJ1-4, with D perhaps matching TRBD1 (6 bases). The germline V gene encodes CDR1 WNHNN and CDR2 SYGVQD (reference sequence). CDR3 length: 14 amino acids. Between the trimmed V and J ends, which lost 6 bases and 4 bases, there was a span of 12 bases. As DNA, the CDR3 is TGCGCCAGCAGCGCTACAGGGATTAATGAAAAACTGTTTTTT. Translation gives CASSATGINEKLFF.

The CDR3 loop is CASSVEGLAGSWYEQYF. The CDR3 nucleotides read TGTGCCAGCAGTGTTGAAGGACTAGCGGGGTCGTGGTACGAGCAGTACTTC. The genes are TRBV2 and TRBJ2-7; 12 bases line up with TRBD2. CDR1 SNHLY and CDR2 FYNNEI come from the germline V gene. There are 17 residues in the CDR3. V lost 4 bases and J lost 4; bases outside the gene matches: 11.

V usage is TRBV4-3 and J usage is TRBJ1-4; 8 nucleotides align to TRBD1. Germline V gene data show CDR1 as LGHNA and CDR2 as YSLEER. CDR3 length: 15 residues. J gave up 8 bases and V 3 bases, and 8 bases lay outside the gene matches. CDR3 protein: CASSQLGQGGEKLFF. CDR3 sequence (DNA): TGCGCCAGCAGCCAGCTCGGACAGGGAGGCGAAAAACTGTTTTTT.

The V and J genes are TRBV7-9 and TRBJ2-1, with TRBD2 matching over 8 bases. The CDR3 runs to 16 residues. Per germline, CDR1 SEHNR and CDR2 FQNEAQ (reference sequence). Losses at the gene ends were 10 bases for V and 4 bases for J; bases not matched to a gene: 15. CDR3 nucleotides: TGTGCCATCTCGCCGGGTGGGCTAGCGGGTTACAATGAGCAGTTCTTC. It specifies CAISPGGLAGYNEQFF.

This clone was seen a few times. V and J are TRBV11-2 and TRBJ2-1; TRBD2 matches 12 bases. The CDR3 is 17 amino acids. The germline V gene encodes CDR1 SGHAT and CDR2 FQNNGV. J was trimmed by 8 bases and V by 5 bases; bases with no gene match: 13. CDR3 in amino acids: CASSASLAGGSGDEQFF. CDR3 in DNA: TGTGCCAGCAGCGCCTCACTAGCGGGAGGCTCCGGCGATGAGCAGTTCTTC.

The V and J genes are TRBV11-2 and TRBJ1-1; 7 positions match TRBD1. The germline gives CDR1 SGHAT, CDR2 FQNNGV. This CDR3 comprises 16 residues. Trimming at V came to 3 bases and at J to 0 bases, leaving 7 bases not matched to a gene. The CDR3 bases are TGTGCCAGCAGCTTGCGGTTCGGGACAGTGAACACTGAAGCTTTCTTT. It codes for CASSLRFGTVNTEAFF.

The sample holds a few counts of this clone. V gene TRBV5-1 combines with J gene TRBJ2-6; 11 bases agree with TRBD1. The CDR3 totals 18 residues. Germline V CDR1 and CDR2: SGHRS, YFSETQ. Unmatched junction bases numbered 5, after V lost 3 bases and J lost 0 bases. CDR3 loop: CASSSGQGAYSGANVLTF. CDR3 nucleotide sequence: TGCGCCAGCAGCTCAGGACAGGGGGCATACTCTGGGGCCAACGTCCTGACTTTC.

In its sample, this clone was seen a few times. The rearrangement links TRBV11-2 to TRBJ2-7; D might be TRBD2 (5 bases). Trimming pared 5 bases from V and 3 bases from J, leaving 17 bases between. The V gene's germline CDR1 is SGHAT and CDR2 FQNNGV. The CDR3 length is 15 residues. CDR3 coding DNA: TGTGCCAGCAGCGTTCCGGGATCATGGCTCTACGAGCAGTACTTC. This sequence encodes CASSVPGSWLYEQYF.

This clone has more than one count but fewer than ten. The V and J genes are TRBV10-2 and TRBJ2-7; 9 bases agree with TRBD2. The CDR3 runs to 14 residues. Germline assignment: CDR1 WSHSY and CDR2 SAAADI. J lost 4 bases, V lost 2 bases, and 3 bases had no gene match. In DNA form, the CDR3 reads TGCGCCAGCAGTGAGGCGGGGGGGCTGTACGAGCAGTACTTC. It is translated as CASSEAGGLYEQYF.